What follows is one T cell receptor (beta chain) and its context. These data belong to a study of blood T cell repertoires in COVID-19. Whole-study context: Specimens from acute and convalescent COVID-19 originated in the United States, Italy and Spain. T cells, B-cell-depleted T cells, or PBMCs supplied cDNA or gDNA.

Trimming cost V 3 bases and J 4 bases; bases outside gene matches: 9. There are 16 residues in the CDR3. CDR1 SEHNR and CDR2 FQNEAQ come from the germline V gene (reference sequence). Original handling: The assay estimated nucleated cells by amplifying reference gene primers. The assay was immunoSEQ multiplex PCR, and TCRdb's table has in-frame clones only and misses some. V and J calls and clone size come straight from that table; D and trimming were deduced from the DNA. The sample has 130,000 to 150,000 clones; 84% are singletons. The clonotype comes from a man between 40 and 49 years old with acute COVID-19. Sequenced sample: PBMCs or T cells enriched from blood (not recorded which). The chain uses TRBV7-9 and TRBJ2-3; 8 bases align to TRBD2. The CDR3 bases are TGTGCCAGCAGCTTTTCAGGGACTAGTGGCGCAGATACGCAGTATTTT. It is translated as CASSFSGTSGADTQYF. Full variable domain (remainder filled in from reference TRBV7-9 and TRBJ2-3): DTGVSQNPRHKITKRGQNVTFRCDPISEHNRLYWYRQTLGQGPEFLTYFQNEAQLEKSRLLSDRFSAERPKGSFSTLEIQRTEQGDSAMYLCASSFSGTSGADTQYFGPGTRLTVL.